This T cell receptor beta chain was sequenced during a study of blood T cell repertoires in COVID-19. The CDR3 sequence is 16 residues long. The germline V gene encodes CDR1 SNHLY and CDR2 FYNNEI. V lost 11 bases, J lost 8 bases, and 27 bases lay in between. TCRdb's copy holds only in-frame clones and misses some; the assay was immunoSEQ multiplex PCR. The sample holds a few hundred thousand clones; approximately 90% are singletons and the top ten take roughly 6.2%. What was sequenced was peripheral blood. This receptor was taken from a man aged 55 to 70 who had recovered from COVID-19. This chain uses TRBV2 with TRBJ1-4; a weak D match, TRBD1 (5 bases). The CDR3 nucleotides are TGTGCCGCCATGGGGCCCGAAAAAAGGGGCTTCGAAAAACTGTTTTTT. Amino acids: CAAMGPEKRGFEKLFF.